Below are 23 T cell receptor beta chains sequenced from a single sample in a study of blood T cell repertoires in COVID-19 (dated by TCRdb to the early 2020s). Library method: the immunoSEQ multiplex PCR assay. The table comes from immuneACCESS by way of TCRdb, which keeps in-frame sequences with V and J called. Part of the clones is missing from these tables; in studies checked, under half for an unresolved V gene and the rest for unknown reasons. In this sample the table shows some 130,000 clones, about 80% of which occur a single time. The top ten hold 9.5% to 10% of the sample. Sample: peripheral blood. Every receptor here comes from a man aged 35-49 years with active or convalescent COVID-19.

The V call is TRBV5-1, the J call TRBJ1-5; a weak D match, TRBD1 (5 bases). Germline CDR1 reads SGHRS; CDR2 reads YFSETQ. Trimming cost V 0 bases and J 4 bases, with 11 bases left between them. The CDR3 runs 15 residues. The CDR3 protein is CASSLGQGSNQPQHF. The CDR3 DNA reads as TGCGCCAGCAGCTTGGGGCAGGGATCAAATCAGCCCCAGCATTTT.

This clone was observed a few times. This chain uses TRBV5-4 with TRBJ2-1; the match to TRBD2 covers 15 bases. The germline V gene encodes CDR1 SGHNT and CDR2 YYREEE (reference sequence). The V segment lost 5 bases and the J segment 4 bases; nucleotides outside the gene matches: 7. This CDR3 is built from 17 residues. The DNA for the CDR3 is TGTGCCAGCAGTTCCGGGACTAGCGGGGGGAGGTACAATGAGCAGTTCTTC. It encodes CASSSGTSGGRYNEQFF.

This clone was found once. This chain uses TRBV12-3 or TRBV12-4 with TRBJ1-2; 8 bases fit TRBD1. With 6 bases clipped from V and 6 bases from J, the junction kept 6 bases outside the gene matches. This CDR3 has 13 residues. CDR3 sequence (DNA): TGTGCCAGCAGGTCGACAGGGGAAGATGGCTACACCTTC. This encodes CASRSTGEDGYTF.

The V and J genes are TRBV3-1 (or the pseudogene TRBV3-2) and TRBJ2-7; 9 bases are a match to TRBD1. The CDR3 has 15 residues. Germline CDR1 and CDR2: LGHDT and YNNKEL (reference sequence). After removal of 3 bases from V and 6 bases from J, the junction contained 9 bases not matched to a gene. The CDR3 DNA is TGTGCCAGCAGCCAGACCGGGACAGGGTCGGGCGAGCAGTACTTC. This encodes CASSQTGTGSGEQYF.

The V gene is TRBV6-5, the J gene TRBJ1-6, with TRBD1 matching over 7 bases. The CDR3 loop spans 15 amino acids. Germline assignment: CDR1 MNHEY and CDR2 SVGAGI. V shed 10 bases, J shed 7 bases, and the junction held 13 bases outside the gene matches. CDR3: CATKSTGTFNSPLHF. In DNA, the CDR3 is TGTGCCACCAAGTCGACAGGGACGTTCAATTCACCCCTCCACTTT.

The chain joins TRBV19 to TRBJ1-3; D not resolved. The germline V gene encodes CDR1 LNHDA and CDR2 SQIVND (reference sequence). Trimming cost V 4 bases and J 0 bases, with 10 bases left between them. This CDR3 is 15 amino acids long. The CDR3 region is CASSTLRDSGNTIYF. In DNA form, the CDR3 reads TGTGCCAGTAGTACCCTACGGGACTCTGGAAACACCATATATTTT. Combining the CDR3 with reference TRBV19 and TRBJ1-3 gives the whole variable domain DGGITQSPKYLFRKEGQNVTLSCEQNLNHDAMYWYRQDPGQGLRLIYYSQIVNDFQKGDIAEGYSVSREKKESFPLTVTSAQKNPTAFYLCASSTLRDSGNTIYFGEGSWLTVV.

The sample holds one count of this clone. At the DNA level, this CDR3 is encoded by other sequences in the same sample as well. The chain has TRBV9 and TRBJ1-3, with D possibly TRBD1 on 5 matching bases. The CDR3 sequence is 14 residues long. Germline V gives CDR1 SGDLS, CDR2 YYNGEE. V was cut by 0 bases and J by 2 bases, with 6 bases left in between. The CDR3 sequence is CASSVGTTGNTIYF. For the CDR3, the DNA is TGTGCCAGCAGCGTAGGGACAACTGGAAACACCATATATTTT. The whole variable domain, remainder taken from reference TRBV9 and TRBJ1-3, is DSGVTQTPKHLITATGQRVTLRCSPRSGDLSVYWYQQSLDQGLQFLIQYYNGEERAKGNILERFSAQQFPDLHSELNLSSLELGDSALYFCASSVGTTGNTIYFGEGSWLTVV.

The chain uses TRBV5-1 and TRBJ2-1, with 14 bases aligning to TRBD2. This CDR3 has 18 amino acids. Germline CDR1 and CDR2: SGHRS and YFSETQ. After removal of 4 bases from V and 0 bases from J, the junction contained 6 bases not matched to a gene. The CDR3 spells CASSPTSGGVRSYNEQFF. Here the CDR3 DNA reads TGCGCCAGCAGCCCGACTAGCGGGGGGGTTCGCTCCTACAATGAGCAGTTCTTC.

The rearrangement links TRBV12-3 or TRBV12-4 to TRBJ2-7; D might be TRBD1 (6 bases). CDR3 size: 12 residues. Trimming removed 5 bases from V and 3 bases from J, with 8 bases in between. CDR3 nucleotide sequence: TGTGCCAGCAGTGCACAGGGCTACGAGCAGTACTTC. Its translation is CASSAQGYEQYF.

This chain joins TRBV18 and TRBJ2-2, with TRBD1 matching 8 bases. Germline loops: CDR1 KGHSH, CDR2 LQKENI. The CDR3 loop spans 14 amino acids. V was clipped by 2 bases and J by 5 bases; unmatched bases: 1. CDR3 in amino acids: CASSPDRGTGELFF. In nucleotides, the CDR3 is TGTGCCAGCTCACCAGACAGGGGAACCGGGGAGCTGTTTTTT.

V gene TRBV10-2 combines with J gene TRBJ1-6; the D is unclear. The CDR3 runs 14 residues. Germline V lookup: CDR1 WSHSY, CDR2 SAAADI. Deletions cut 8 bases from V and 7 bases from J, with 15 bases between. The chain's CDR3 is CASSVGIDNSPLHF. CDR3 DNA sequence: TGCGCCAGCTCAGTCGGGATAGACAATTCACCCCTCCACTTT.

The CDR3: CASWTGRTEAFF. For the CDR3, the DNA is TGTGCCAGCTGGACAGGTCGGACTGAAGCTTTCTTT. This chain joins TRBV28 and TRBJ1-1, with 7 bases identical to TRBD1. The CDR3 has 12 residues. CDR1 and CDR2 from the germline V gene are MDHEN and SYDVKM. The trim removed 8 bases at V and 5 bases at J, leaving 5 bases unmatched.

This clone was seen more than once but under ten times. The chain is built from TRBV11-1 and TRBJ1-4; the match to TRBD1 covers 9 bases. CDR1 is SGHAT and CDR2 is FQDESV in the germline V gene (reference sequence). This CDR3 region has 15 residues. V gave up 5 bases and J gave up 7 bases; unmatched junction bases: 8. CDR3 residues: CASSLYTGGGEKLFF. The CDR3 region has the DNA TGTGCCAGCAGCCTCTACACAGGGGGCGGTGAAAAACTGTTTTTT.

The rearrangement uses TRBV20-1 and TRBJ2-7; D gene ambiguous. The CDR3 spans 11 residues. Trimming pared 5 bases from V and 3 bases from J, leaving 8 bases between. The V gene's germline CDR1 is DFQATT and CDR2 SNEGSKA (reference sequence). Here the CDR3 reads CSAHSSYEQYF. As DNA, the CDR3 is TGCAGTGCTCACAGCAGCTACGAGCAGTACTTC.

As to this clone: At the DNA level, this CDR3 is encoded by other sequences in the same sample as well. This sequence joins TRBV5-1 and TRBJ1-3; unclear D gene. The CDR3 extends over 15 amino acids. V lost 0 bases and J lost 0, with 7 bases in between. Germline V gene data show CDR1 as SGHRS and CDR2 as YFSETQ. The CDR3: CASSLDGSSGNTIYF. The CDR3 coding sequence is TGCGCCAGCAGCTTGGATGGGAGCTCTGGAAACACCATATATTTT.

The chain couples TRBV10-1 to TRBJ1-1, with 7 bases identical to TRBD1. The CDR3 loop spans 15 amino acids. CDR1 WNHNN and CDR2 SYGVQD come from the germline V gene (reference sequence). Trimming at V came to 3 bases and at J to 4 bases, leaving 8 bases not matched to a gene. For the CDR3, the DNA is TGCGCCAGCAGTGAATTTAGACAGGGAACCACTGAAGCTTTCTTT. Amino acids: CASSEFRQGTTEAFF.

This clone showed up just a few times. The chain links TRBV7-9 to TRBJ1-5; TRBD1 aligns across 9 bases. Germline lookup yields CDR1 SEHNR and CDR2 FQNEAQ (reference sequence). The CDR3 consists of 14 residues. Trimming at V came to 7 bases and at J to 6 bases, leaving 7 bases not matched to a gene. The DNA of the CDR3 is TGTGCCAGCACCAGGACAGGGGAGAGTCAGCCCCAGCATTTT. Protein product: CASTRTGESQPQHF.

This sequence joins TRBV10-2 and TRBJ2-1; D remains ambiguous. The germline CDR1 and CDR2 sequences are WSHSY and SAAADI. The CDR3 is made up of 16 amino acids. Trimming shortened V by 6 bases and J by 3 bases, and 18 bases separated the two germline ends. Written as DNA, the CDR3 is TGCGCCAGCAGCCAACAAGACGTCAGACTCTACAATGAGCAGTTCTTC. It translates to CASSQQDVRLYNEQFF.

V usage is TRBV2 and J usage is TRBJ1-2; no definite D call. Germline-derived CDR1 and CDR2 are SNHLY and FYNNEI. The CDR3 sequence is 14 residues long. The ends were cut back, 4 bases at V and 7 bases at J, with 16 bases in the middle. The CDR3 here is CASSVAGSTSGYTF. The CDR3 DNA sequence: TGTGCCAGCAGTGTCGCAGGTTCTACTAGTGGCTACACCTTC.

This chain uses TRBV3-1 (or the pseudogene TRBV3-2) with TRBJ2-3, with D uncertain. Germline V CDR1 and CDR2: LGHDT, YNNKEL (reference sequence). Trimming took off 1 base at V and 2 bases at J, with 4 bases between the two ends. The CDR3 contains 13 residues. CDR3 coding DNA: TGTGCCAGCAGCCAAGGAGACACAGATACGCAGTATTTT. This translates into CASSQGDTDTQYF.

The rearrangement links TRBV6-4 to TRBJ1-1; D is ambiguous. The V gene's germline CDR1 is MRHNA and CDR2 SNTAGT. Trimming took off 6 bases at V and 3 bases at J, with 14 bases between the two ends. This CDR3 comprises 14 residues. CDR3 nucleotides: TGTGCCAGCAGGGATACTGACACCTACACTGAAGCTTTCTTT. It encodes CASRDTDTYTEAFF.

The chain is built from TRBV2 and TRBJ2-3; D may be TRBD1 (5 bases). CDR1 is SNHLY, CDR2 FYNNEI, per germline. Trimming removed 3 bases from V and 0 bases from J, with 10 bases in between. The CDR3 has 15 amino acids. The chain's CDR3 is CASSDKGYSTDTQYF. The CDR3 DNA sequence: TGTGCCAGCAGTGATAAGGGGTATAGCACAGATACGCAGTATTTT.

The genes are TRBV9 and TRBJ2-3; TRBD2 might be the D (7 bases). The germline V and J ends were trimmed by 3 bases and 1 base, with 21 bases remaining between them. In germline, CDR1 is SGDLS, CDR2 YYNGEE. The CDR3 has 18 residues. The CDR3 here is CASSAHKRGGLGTDTQYF. For the CDR3, the DNA is TGTGCCAGCAGCGCCCACAAGAGGGGGGGGCTCGGCACAGATACGCAGTATTTT.